Detailed here is one T cell receptor beta chain. Its specificity is unknown. The PCR made use of 60 Vbeta and 13 Jbeta primers. TCRdb keeps only in-frame clones here, not all; method: immunoSEQ multiplex PCR. Of about 250,000 clones listed, over 75% are singletons. V lost 2 bases and J lost 1; bases outside the gene matches: 9. Germline V CDR1 and CDR2: KGHSH, LQKENI. The CDR3 is 17 amino acids. This specimen comes from a study of cytomegalovirus exposure and HLA in healthy donors. Findings and limits, study-wide: Reports described diagnosis of cytomegalovirus status by the classifier as highly specific and sensitive.

The TCR sequence derives from a boy aged 5-17 years in good health and CMV-seronegative. The sequenced sample consisted of PBMCs. The V call is TRBV18, the J call TRBJ1-1; TRBD1 matches at 8 bases. The CDR3 DNA sequence: TGTGCCAGCTCACCAGAACAAACCGGGACAGGGAACACTGAAGCTTTCTTT. It is translated as CASSPEQTGTGNTEAFF.